The 5 T cell receptor beta chains presented below share a single source sample, sequenced in a study of glioma-infiltrating T cells after dendritic cell vaccination. Using immunoSEQ multiplex PCR, the repertoire was profiled, and TCRdb retains in-frame clones only, with some absent. Here the sample spans tens of thousands of clones, roughly 80% being singletons. Source: blood, taken before dendritic cell vaccination. The origin of the receptors is a human donor with glioblastoma.

Only a few counts were recorded for this clone. This chain uses TRBV5-1 with TRBJ1-2, with 8 bases fitting TRBD1. CDR1 is SGHRS and CDR2 is YFSETQ in the germline V gene. The CDR3 spans 14 residues. After removal of 4 bases from V and 4 bases from J, the junction contained 6 bases not matched to a gene. This CDR3 is CASSPETGVYGYTF. In DNA, the CDR3 is TGCGCCAGCAGCCCCGAGACAGGGGTCTATGGCTACACCTTC.

CDR3 DNA: TGTGCCAGCAGCTTGCTCCCACAGACGGGGTTCAATGAGCAGTTCTTC. It yields the protein CASSLLPQTGFNEQFF. The chain is built from TRBV5-6 and TRBJ2-1; a possible D gene is TRBD2 (5 bases). The germline CDR1 and CDR2 sequences are SGHDT and YYEEEE. V gave up 1 base and J gave up 6 bases, with 17 bases separating them. CDR3 length: 16 amino acids.

This clone has only a few counts. The chain couples TRBV10-1 to TRBJ1-3, with 7 positions matching TRBD1. The CDR3 is 14 amino acids. Germline loops: CDR1 WNHNN, CDR2 SYGVQD (reference sequence). Trimming removed 8 bases from V and 6 bases from J; junction bases left unmatched: 10. The CDR3 loop reads CASGAGTEPNTIYF. In nucleotides, the CDR3 is TGCGCCAGCGGAGCCGGGACAGAGCCAAACACCATATATTTT.

The chain has TRBV7-9 and TRBJ2-7; TRBD1 aligns across 7 bases. The CDR3 is 14 amino acids. Germline V lookup: CDR1 SEHNR, CDR2 FQNEAQ (reference sequence). V shed 3 bases, J shed 2 bases, and the junction held 4 bases outside the gene matches. The CDR3 bases are TGTGCCAGCAGCTTCGACAGGGTACCCTACGAGCAGTACTTC. Protein: CASSFDRVPYEQYF.

The genes are TRBV6-1 and TRBJ1-6, with TRBD1 as a possible D gene (6 bases). This CDR3 region has 15 residues. The V end lost 5 bases, the J end lost 7 bases, and 15 bases lay between the germline ends. In germline, CDR1 is MNHNS, CDR2 SASEGT. The CDR3 loop is CASSPPGVLNSPLHF. CDR3 DNA sequence: TGTGCCAGCAGTCCTCCAGGGGTTCTAAATTCACCCCTCCACTTT.